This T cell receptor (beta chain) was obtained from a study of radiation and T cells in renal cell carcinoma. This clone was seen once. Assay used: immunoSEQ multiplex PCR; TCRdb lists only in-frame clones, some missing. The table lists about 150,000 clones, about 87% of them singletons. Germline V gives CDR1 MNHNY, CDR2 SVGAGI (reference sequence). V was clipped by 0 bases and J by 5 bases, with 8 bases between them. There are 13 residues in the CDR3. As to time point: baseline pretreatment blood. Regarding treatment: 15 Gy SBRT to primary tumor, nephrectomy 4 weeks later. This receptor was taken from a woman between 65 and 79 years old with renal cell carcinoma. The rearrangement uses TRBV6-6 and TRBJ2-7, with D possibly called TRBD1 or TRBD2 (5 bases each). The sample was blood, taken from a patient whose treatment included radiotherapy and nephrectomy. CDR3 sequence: CASSYSWGHEQYF. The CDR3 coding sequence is TGTGCCAGCAGTTACTCTTGGGGACACGAGCAGTACTTC.